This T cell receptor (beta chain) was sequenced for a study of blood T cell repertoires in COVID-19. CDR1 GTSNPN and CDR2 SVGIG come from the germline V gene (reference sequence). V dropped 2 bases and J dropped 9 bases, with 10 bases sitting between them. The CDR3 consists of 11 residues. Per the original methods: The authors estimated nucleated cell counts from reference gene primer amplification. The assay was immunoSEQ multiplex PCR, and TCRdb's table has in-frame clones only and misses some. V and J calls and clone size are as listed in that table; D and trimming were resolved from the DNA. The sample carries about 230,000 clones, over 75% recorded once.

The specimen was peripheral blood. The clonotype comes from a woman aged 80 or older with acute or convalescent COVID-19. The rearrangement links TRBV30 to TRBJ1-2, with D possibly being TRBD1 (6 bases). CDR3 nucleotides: TGTGCCTGGAGTTATGACAGGCGCTACACCTTC. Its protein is CAWSYDRRYTF.